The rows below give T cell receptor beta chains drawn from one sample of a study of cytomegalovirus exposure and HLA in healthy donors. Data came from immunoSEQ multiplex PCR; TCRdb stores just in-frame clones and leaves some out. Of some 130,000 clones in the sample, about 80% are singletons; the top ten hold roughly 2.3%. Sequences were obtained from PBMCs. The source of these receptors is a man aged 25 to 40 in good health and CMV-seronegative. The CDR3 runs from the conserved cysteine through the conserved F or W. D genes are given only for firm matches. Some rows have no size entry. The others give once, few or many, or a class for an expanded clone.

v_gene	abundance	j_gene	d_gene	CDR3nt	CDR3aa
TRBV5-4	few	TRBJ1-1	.	TGTGCCAGCACAAGACAGGACATCACTGAAGCTTTCTTT	CASTRQDITEAFF
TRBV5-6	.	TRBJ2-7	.	TGTGCCAGCAGCGTCCCAGGGGGAGGTTGGTACGAGCAGTACTTC	CASSVPGGGWYEQYF
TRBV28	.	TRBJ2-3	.	TGTGCCAGCAGTTTCTGGGAGACAGGCGGGTTGACGCAGTATTTT	CASSFWETGGLTQYF
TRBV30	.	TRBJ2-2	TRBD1	TGTGCCTGGAGTGTACAGGGGGGCGGCGGGGAGCTGTTTTTT	CAWSVQGGGGELFF
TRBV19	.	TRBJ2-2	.	TGTGCCAGTAGTAGTCCAGGGTGGGCCGGGGAGCTGTTTTTT	CASSSPGWAGELFF
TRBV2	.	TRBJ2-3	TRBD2	TGTGCCAGCAGTGGATTTGAGGGAGGGATAGATACGCAGTATTTT	CASSGFEGGIDTQYF
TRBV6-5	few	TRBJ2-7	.	TGTGCCAGCAGGTCCGGGACTTCGTACGAGCAGTACTTC	CASRSGTSYEQYF
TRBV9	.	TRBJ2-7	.	TGTGCCAGCAGCGTCAGTCCTGGGGCTTACGAGCAGTACTTC	CASSVSPGAYEQYF
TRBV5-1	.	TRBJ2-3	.	TGCGCCAGCCAACCAGTCAGGGGCAGCACAGATACGCAGTATTTT	CASQPVRGSTDTQYF
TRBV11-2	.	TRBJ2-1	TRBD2	TGTGCCAGCAGCTTGCGGACCTGGCTAGCGGGGAATGAGCAGTTCTTC	CASSLRTWLAGNEQFF
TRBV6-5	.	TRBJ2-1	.	TGTGCCAGCAGTCCGATCATAGGGGATCGAAATGAGCAGTTCTTC	CASSPIIGDRNEQFF
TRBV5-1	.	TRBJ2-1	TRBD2	TGCGCCAGCAGCTTGGAACTAGCGGGAGTGGGTGAGCAGTTCTTC	CASSLELAGVGEQFF
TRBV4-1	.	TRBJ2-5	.	TGCGCCAGCAGCTTTACTACTCAAGAGACCCAGTACTTC	CASSFTTQETQYF
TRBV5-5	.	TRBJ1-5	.	TGTGCCAGCAGCCTTCGACAGGACAATCAGCCCCAGCATTTT	CASSLRQDNQPQHF
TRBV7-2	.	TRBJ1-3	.	TGTGCCAGCAGGCCCAGACAGGCTGGAAACACCATATATTTT	CASRPRQAGNTIYF
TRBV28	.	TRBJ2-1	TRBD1	TGTGCCAGCAGTTTCACCGGGACAGGGGCTGTTGAGCAGTTCTTC	CASSFTGTGAVEQFF
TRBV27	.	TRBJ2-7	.	TGTGCCAGCAGTCCCCGGTCAAGCATCGTCTACGAGCAGTACTTC	CASSPRSSIVYEQYF
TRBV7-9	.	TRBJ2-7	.	TGTGCCAGCAGCCCCCGAAACACGTACGAGCAGTACTTC	CASSPRNTYEQYF
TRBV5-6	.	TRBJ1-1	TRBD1	TGTGCCAGCAGCTGGGACAGGCTGAACACTGAAGCTTTCTTT	CASSWDRLNTEAFF
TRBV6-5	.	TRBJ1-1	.	TGTGCCAGCAGTTACATCGCGAGGGTTACTGAAGCTTTCTTT	CASSYIARVTEAFF
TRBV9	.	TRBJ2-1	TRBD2	TGTGCCAGCGCGGGGCCCCTCGGGCGGGGAGGGCCATCCTACAATGAGCAGTTCTTC	CASAGPLGRGGPSYNEQFF
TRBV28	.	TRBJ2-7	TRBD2	TGTGCCAGCAGGGCTTGGGCTAGCGGGAGGGGTGAGCAGTACTTC	CASRAWASGRGEQYF
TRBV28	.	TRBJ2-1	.	TGTGCCAGCAGTTTGTTGAGTAGCGCCCACAATGAGCAGTTCTTC	CASSLLSSAHNEQFF
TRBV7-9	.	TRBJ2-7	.	TGTGCCAGCAGCGCCGGGATTATACCCTACGAGCAGTACTTC	CASSAGIIPYEQYF
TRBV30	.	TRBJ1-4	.	TGTGCCTGGCGCGGTAATGAAAAACTGTTTTTT	CAWRGNEKLFF
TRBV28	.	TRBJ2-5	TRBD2	TGTGCCAGCAGTTTAACTAGCGGGAGCCTCCAAGAGACCCAGTACTTC	CASSLTSGSLQETQYF
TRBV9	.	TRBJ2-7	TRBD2	TGTGCCAGCAGCGTAACTAGCGGGACTACCGAGCAGTACTTC	CASSVTSGTTEQYF
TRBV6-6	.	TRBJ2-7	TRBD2	TGTGCCACCATCAACCCGGGCGGGAGCTCCTACGAGCAGTACTTC	CATINPGGSSYEQYF
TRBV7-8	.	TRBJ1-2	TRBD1	TGTGCCAGCAGCTTAGTCCGACAGGGGGGTTTTAAGGGCTACACCTTC	CASSLVRQGGFKGYTF
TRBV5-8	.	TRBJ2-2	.	TGTGCCAGCAGCCCCGACACCGGGGAGCTGTTTTTT	CASSPDTGELFF
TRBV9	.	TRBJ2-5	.	TGTGCCAGCAGCGAGCGGGTTACCCAAGAGACCCAGTACTTC	CASSERVTQETQYF
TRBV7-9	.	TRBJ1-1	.	TGTGCCAGCAGCCCTCAGCAGGGGTGGGGCACTGAAGCTTTCTTT	CASSPQQGWGTEAFF
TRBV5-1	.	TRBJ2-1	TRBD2	TGCGCCAGCAGCTTTGGACTAGCGGGAGGGCCATTAGGGCAGTTCTTC	CASSFGLAGGPLGQFF
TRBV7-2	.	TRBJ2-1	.	TGTGCCAGCAGCTCCCAAGGGGGAACTTACAATGAGCAGTTCTTC	CASSSQGGTYNEQFF
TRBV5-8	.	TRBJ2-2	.	TGTGCCAGCAGCTGGGGAGTCGGGGAGCTGTTTTTT	CASSWGVGELFF
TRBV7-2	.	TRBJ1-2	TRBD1	TGTGCCAGCAGACGACAGGGGGAAGGATATGGCTACACCTTC	CASRRQGEGYGYTF
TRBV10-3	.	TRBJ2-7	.	TGTGCCATCAGAAATAGCGGCAGCTCCTACGAGCAGTACTTC	CAIRNSGSSYEQYF
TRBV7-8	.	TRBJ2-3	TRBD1	TGTGCCAGCAGCTCTTCCGGGACAGGGCTTTCAGTGTTTAAGTATTTT	CASSSSGTGLSVFKYF
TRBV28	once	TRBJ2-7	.	TGTGCCAGCAGCTCTCCCGCGCGGGAGCAGTACTTC	CASSSPAREQYF
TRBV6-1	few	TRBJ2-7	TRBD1	TGTGCCAGCAGGAGGGGATACACAGGGGGCAGGGAGCAGTACTTC	CASRRGYTGGREQYF
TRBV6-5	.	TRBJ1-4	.	TGTGCCAGCAGTTACTCTTTACAGACAACTAATGAAAAACTGTTTTTT	CASSYSLQTTNEKLFF
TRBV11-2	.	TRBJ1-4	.	TGTGCCAGCAGCTTGGCCAGGGGTTTAGCTAATGAAAAACTGTTTTTT	CASSLARGLANEKLFF
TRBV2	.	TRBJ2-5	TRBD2	TGTGCCAGCATGCGGGGGGATGTCGGGACCCAGTACTTC	CASMRGDVGTQYF
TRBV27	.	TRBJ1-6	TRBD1	TGTGCCAGCAGCCTTATACCCGGGACAGTCAATTCACCCCTCCACTTT	CASSLIPGTVNSPLHF
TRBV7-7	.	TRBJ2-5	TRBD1	TGTGCTAGCAGCTCCTCCGGGACAGGGCAAGAGACCCAGTACTTC	CASSSSGTGQETQYF
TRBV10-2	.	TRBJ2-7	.	TGCGCCAGCAGTGAAGGGGTTACTCTAAACGAGCAGTACTTC	CASSEGVTLNEQYF
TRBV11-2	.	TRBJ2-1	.	TGTGCCAGCAGCTCGCAGGGCTACAATGAGCAGTTCTTC	CASSSQGYNEQFF
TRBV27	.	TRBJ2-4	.	TGTGCCAGCAGTGTCAGAGAAGGGGACATTCAGTACTTC	CASSVREGDIQYF
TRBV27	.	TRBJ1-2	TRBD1	TGTGCCAGCAGTTTATTTTACAGGGGAAATTGGGGCTACACCTTC	CASSLFYRGNWGYTF
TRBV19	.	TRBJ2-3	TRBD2	TGTGCCAGTAGCCTGGGGGGGAGTAGGGTAGATACGCAGTATTTT	CASSLGGSRVDTQYF
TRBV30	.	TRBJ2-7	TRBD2	TGTGCCTGGAGTGCCTGGAGTAGCGGGAGGGCCGCGGAATACGAGCAGTACTTC	CAWSAWSSGRAAEYEQYF
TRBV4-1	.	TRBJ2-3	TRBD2	TGCGCCAGCAGCCAAGATCGATTTTCAGGACTAGCGGGAGCAGATACGCAGTATTTT	CASSQDRFSGLAGADTQYF
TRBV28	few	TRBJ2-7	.	TGTGCCAGCATCCCTGGGGGGGGCCTACTGCCTGGGTACTTC	CASIPGGGLLPGYF